Presented here are 9 T cell receptor beta chains from one specimen sequenced in a study of blood T cell repertoires in COVID-19. Here immunoSEQ multiplex PCR was the method, and the copy in TCRdb shows in-frame clones only, minus some. The sample carries some 210,000 clones, about 90% recorded once. Sequenced: peripheral blood. The receptors come from a man in his sixties with COVID-19, enrolled during active disease.

The chain carries TRBV18 and TRBJ1-3; D gene uncertain. Trimming shortened V by 2 bases and J by 0 bases, and 11 bases separated the two germline ends. This CDR3 is 16 amino acids long. Germline values: CDR1 KGHSH, CDR2 LQKENI. Here the CDR3 DNA reads TGTGCCAGCTCACCAGCACAGTCGAGCTCTGGAAACACCATATATTTT. Its translation is CASSPAQSSSGNTIYF.

This chain uses TRBV18 with TRBJ1-5, with D possibly matching TRBD1 (6 bases). The V gene lost 3 bases and the J gene lost 6 bases, with 12 bases spanning the gap. The V gene's germline CDR1 is KGHSH and CDR2 LQKENI. This CDR3 has 14 amino acids. This CDR3 is CASSPRQARQPQHF. The CDR3 region has the DNA TGTGCCAGCTCACCGCGACAGGCACGTCAGCCCCAGCATTTT. Based on the CDR3 plus reference TRBV18 and TRBJ1-5, the full variable domain is NAGVMQNPRHLVRRRGQEARLRCSPMKGHSHVYWYRQLPEEGLKFMVYLQKENIIDESGMPKERFSAEFPKEGPSILRIQQVVRGDSAAYFCASSPRQARQPQHFGDGTRLSIL.

CDR3 amino acids: CASSLTAGGPYEQYF. CDR3 sequence (DNA): TGCGCCAGCAGCCTTACAGCGGGAGGACCTTACGAGCAGTACTTC. V usage is TRBV5-1 and J usage is TRBJ2-7; 9 nucleotides match TRBD2. This CDR3 has 15 amino acids. Germline lookup yields CDR1 SGHRS and CDR2 YFSETQ. V trimming: 4 bases; J trimming: 4 bases; junction bases outside the gene matches: 9.

J is TRBJ2-2 and V is TRBV6-5, with D tentatively TRBD2 (6 bases). CDR1 is MNHEY, CDR2 SVGAGI, per germline. CDR3 size: 16 residues. Trimming took off 2 bases at V and 6 bases at J, with 16 bases between the two ends. The chain's CDR3 is CASSYELGGRAGELFF. In DNA form, the CDR3 reads TGTGCCAGCAGTTACGAATTGGGAGGACGCGCCGGGGAGCTGTTTTTT.

This chain links TRBV28 with TRBJ2-3; unclear D gene. The CDR3 covers 12 residues. The V gene lost 4 bases and the J gene lost 6 bases, with 8 bases spanning the gap. Germline V gives CDR1 MDHEN, CDR2 SYDVKM. The CDR3 sequence: CASSSSLDTQYF. CDR3 in DNA: TGTGCCAGCAGTTCCTCTCTCGATACGCAGTATTTT.

The chain joins TRBV13 to TRBJ1-2; 7 bases are shared with TRBD1. From germline, CDR1 is PRHDT and CDR2 FYEKMQ (reference sequence). The CDR3 is 14 residues long. The V and J ends lost 2 bases and 4 bases, in that order; junction bases with no gene match: 4. CDR3 DNA sequence: TGTGCCAGCAGCTTATCAGGGGGTTCCTATGGCTACACCTTC. Residues: CASSLSGGSYGYTF.

V usage is TRBV13 and J usage is TRBJ2-1; D might be TRBD2 (5 bases). CDR3 length: 15 amino acids. The V gene lost 5 bases and the J gene lost 5 bases, with 16 bases spanning the gap. Germline CDR1 is PRHDT and CDR2 is FYEKMQ (reference sequence). The CDR3 nucleotides are TGTGCCAGCAGCCAGGACGGGGAAGGCCACAATGAGCAGTTCTTC. Translating it yields CASSQDGEGHNEQFF.

The rearrangement uses TRBV28 and TRBJ1-4, with D maybe TRBD1 (6 bases). Trimming stripped 3 bases from V and 5 bases from J, with 10 bases between. Germline V gene data show CDR1 as MDHEN and CDR2 as SYDVKM. The length of the CDR3 is 14 residues. The CDR3 nucleotides read TGTGCCAGCAGTTTGGAGGGGGGGAATGAAAAACTGTTTTTT. Its translation is CASSLEGGNEKLFF.

The chain is built from TRBV30 and TRBJ1-2, with D possibly being TRBD1 (6 bases). This CDR3 spans 14 amino acids. V dropped 3 bases and J dropped 6 bases, with 17 bases sitting between them. Germline lookup yields CDR1 GTSNPN and CDR2 SVGIG (reference sequence). CDR3 DNA: TGTGCCTGGAGACGGCAAGGGACATCCAATGGCTACACCTTC. Its protein product is CAWRRQGTSNGYTF.